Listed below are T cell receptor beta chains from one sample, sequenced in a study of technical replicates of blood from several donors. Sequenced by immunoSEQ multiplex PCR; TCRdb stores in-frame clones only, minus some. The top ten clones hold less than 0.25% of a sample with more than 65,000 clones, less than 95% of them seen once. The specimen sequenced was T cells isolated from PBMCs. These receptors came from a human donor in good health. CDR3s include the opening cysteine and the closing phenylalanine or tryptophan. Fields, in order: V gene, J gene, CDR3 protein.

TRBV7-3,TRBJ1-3,CASSSTPGNTIYF
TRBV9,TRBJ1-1,CASSGQGGENTEAFF
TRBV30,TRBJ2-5,CAWRNVRHGLQETQYF
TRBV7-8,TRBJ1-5,CASSLGGTGWNQPQHF
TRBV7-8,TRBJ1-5,CASSLKGNQPQHF
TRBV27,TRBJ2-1,CASGRQGVYNEQFF
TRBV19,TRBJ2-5,CASNVAGVSGETQYF
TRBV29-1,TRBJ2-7,CSVETPKAGGRYEQYF
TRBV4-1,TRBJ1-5,CASSQEAGYSNQPQHF
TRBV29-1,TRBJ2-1,CSAVHSGLGGYNEQFF
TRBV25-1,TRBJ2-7,CASSVGDLEQYF
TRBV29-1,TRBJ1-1,CSVVKLEAFF
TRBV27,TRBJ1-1,CASSVGTVNTEAFF
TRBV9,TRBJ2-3,CASSPSAPTGDTQYF
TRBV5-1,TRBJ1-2,CASSLGRTGLTGYGYTF
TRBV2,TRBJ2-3,CASIQGHQRPDTQYF
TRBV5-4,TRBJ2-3,CASSSGITEISTDTQYF
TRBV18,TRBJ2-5,CASSDRDTRKQETQYF
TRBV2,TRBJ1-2,CASTAGASSGYGYTF
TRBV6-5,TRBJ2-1,CASRQTGDEQFF
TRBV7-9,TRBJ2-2,CASSPTSGGANTGELFF
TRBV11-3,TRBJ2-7,CASSVKQGLYEQYF
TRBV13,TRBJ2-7,CASSLGQADTYEQYF
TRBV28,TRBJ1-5,CASSSGQGIHQPQHF
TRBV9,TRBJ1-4,CASSLEGLGNEKLFF
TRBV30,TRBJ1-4,CAGQDSEKLFF
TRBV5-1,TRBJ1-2,CASSLAEGVAGYTF
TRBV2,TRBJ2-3,CASRAGQSGGGDTQYF
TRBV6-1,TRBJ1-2,CASSEPGQSYGYTF
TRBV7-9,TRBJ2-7,CASSPGGATYEQYF
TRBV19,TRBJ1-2,CASSSVTTNYGYTF